The source of this TCR beta chain is a study of blood T cell repertoires in COVID-19. Germline V gives CDR1 GTSNPN, CDR2 SVGIG (reference sequence). The CDR3 runs to 14 residues. V shed 6 bases, J shed 5 bases, and the junction held 11 bases outside the gene matches. The repertoire was sequenced with immunoSEQ multiplex PCR; TCRdb's copy has only in-frame clones and lacks some. The sample consists of about 88,000 clones, about 88% of them appearing once. Source material: peripheral blood. The chain employs TRBV30 and TRBJ2-7; 9 bases fit TRBD1. The sequence was obtained from a woman at least 80 years old with acute or convalescent COVID-19. This CDR3 is CACLRDRVVHEQYF. CDR3 DNA sequence: TGTGCCTGCCTCCGGGACAGGGTAGTCCACGAGCAGTACTTC.